This record concerns one T cell receptor (beta chain) sequence. Its specificity is unknown. The sample is drawn from a study of beta chain features in type 1 diabetes. Overall study findings and caveats: Sequencing the cDNA could make cells with high TCR expression show up more than they should. Reduced insertions and increased deletions marked VDJ junctions in type 1 diabetes patients.

Germline loops: CDR1 LNHNV, CDR2 YYDKDF (reference sequence). This CDR3 is built from 18 residues. J gave up 0 bases and V 0 bases, and 3 bases lay outside the gene matches. The isolated RNA, all of it, was reverse transcribed, so expressed TCRB transcripts were what got sequenced. TCRdb's table, derived via immunoSEQ multiplex PCR, lists solely in-frame clones and lacks some. In the table there are 330,000 or so clones, 12% to 15% of which are singletons. Source material: central memory CD4+ T cells from blood. The sequence was collected from a man aged 30-40 years in good health. J is TRBJ2-2 and V is TRBV15; 11 bases agree with TRBD2. The CDR3 nucleotides read TGTGCCACCAGCAGAGACCCTAGCGGGGGGACGAACACCGGGGAGCTGTTTTTT. The encoded protein is CATSRDPSGGTNTGELFF.